This section outlines one TCR beta chain sequence together with its context. One junction end does not reproduce the germline sequence, and a read error may be involved. This specimen comes from a study of tissue T cells after allogeneic stem cell transplantation. Study in general: Gastrointestinal graft-versus-host disease was present in all patients, each treated with several therapy lines.

Clones were read by immunoSEQ multiplex PCR, and TCRdb kept only the in-frame ones, dropping some. The data hold some 45,000 clones, with 80% to 95% observed a single time. The CDR3 consists of 14 residues. Germline CDR1 is SGHNT and CDR2 is YYREEE (reference sequence). The source material was blood, sampled before transplantation. The rearrangement uses TRBV5-4 and TRBJ1-2; TRBD1 agrees at 8 bases. The TCR originated in a woman aged 35 to 70 who later had graft-versus-host disease after an allogeneic stem cell transplant. The CDR3 sequence is CVSSPGGAGYGYTF. DNA of the CDR3: TGTGTCAGCAGCCCAGGGGGCGCGGGCTATGGCTACACCTTC. The full variable domain, completed using reference TRBV5-4 and TRBJ1-2, is ETGVTQSPTHLIKTRGQQVTLRCSSQSGHNTVSWYQQALGQGPQFIFQYYREEENGRGNFPPRFSGLQFPNYSSELNVNALELDDSALYLCVSSPGGAGYGYTFGSGTRLTVV.